The subject of this entry is one T cell receptor beta chain. Profiling relied on immunoSEQ multiplex PCR, and the TCRdb table lists in-frame clones only, not all of them. Here the sample spans about 74,000 clones, about nine tenths being singletons. This specimen comes from a study of blood T cell repertoires in COVID-19. Overall study: Sample material is recorded as cDNA or gDNA derived from T cells, B-cell-depleted T cells, or PBMCs.

V was clipped by 0 bases and J by 4 bases, with 15 bases between them. The CDR3 spans 16 residues. Germline CDR1 is SGHNT and CDR2 is YYREEE (reference sequence). This sequence was found in a woman aged 80 or over with active or convalescent COVID-19. Sequencing used peripheral blood. This chain links TRBV5-4 with TRBJ2-3, with D perhaps TRBD1 (5 bases). CDR3 nucleotides: TGTGCCAGCAGCTTGGCCGGACAACGCCTTCCAGATACGCAGTATTTT. This encodes CASSLAGQRLPDTQYF.